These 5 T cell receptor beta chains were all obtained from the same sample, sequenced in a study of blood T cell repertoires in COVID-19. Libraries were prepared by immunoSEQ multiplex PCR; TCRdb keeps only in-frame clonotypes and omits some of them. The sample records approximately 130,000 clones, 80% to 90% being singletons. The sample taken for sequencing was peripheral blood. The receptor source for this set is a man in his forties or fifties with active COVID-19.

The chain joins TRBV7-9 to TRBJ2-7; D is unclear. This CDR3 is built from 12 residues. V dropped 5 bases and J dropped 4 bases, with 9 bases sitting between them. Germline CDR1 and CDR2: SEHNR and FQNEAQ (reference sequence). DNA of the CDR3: TGTGCCAGCAGCCCAGTCTTTTACGAGCAGTACTTC. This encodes CASSPVFYEQYF.

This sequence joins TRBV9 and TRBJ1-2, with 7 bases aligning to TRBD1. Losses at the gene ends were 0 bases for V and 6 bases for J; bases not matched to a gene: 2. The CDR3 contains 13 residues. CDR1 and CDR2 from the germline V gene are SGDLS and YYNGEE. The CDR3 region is CASSVVRGHGYTF. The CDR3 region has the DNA TGTGCCAGCAGCGTAGTAAGGGGGCATGGCTACACCTTC.

The CDR3 loop reads CASSWKEVNYGYTF. The DNA of the CDR3 is TGTGCCAGCAGCTGGAAGGAGGTGAACTATGGCTACACCTTC. The chain employs TRBV5-5 and TRBJ1-2, with unresolved D. V lost 3 bases to trimming and J lost 2 bases, with 11 bases between them. CDR1 is SGHKS and CDR2 is YYEKEE in the germline V gene (reference sequence). This CDR3 has 14 residues. Using reference TRBV5-5 and TRBJ1-2 for the parts outside the CDR3, the full variable domain is DAGVTQSPTHLIKTRGQQVTLRCSPISGHKSVSWYQQVLGQGPQFIFQYYEKEERGRGNFPDRFSARQFPNYSSELNVNALLLGDSALYLCASSWKEVNYGYTFGSGTRLTVV.

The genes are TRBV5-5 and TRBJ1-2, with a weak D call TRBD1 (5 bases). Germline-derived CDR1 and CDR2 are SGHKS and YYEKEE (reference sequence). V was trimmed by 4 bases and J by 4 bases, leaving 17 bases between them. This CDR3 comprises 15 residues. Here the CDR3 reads CASSLTGGSGYGYTF. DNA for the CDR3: TGTGCCAGCAGCCTGACCGGGGGGAGCGGCTATGGCTACACCTTC.

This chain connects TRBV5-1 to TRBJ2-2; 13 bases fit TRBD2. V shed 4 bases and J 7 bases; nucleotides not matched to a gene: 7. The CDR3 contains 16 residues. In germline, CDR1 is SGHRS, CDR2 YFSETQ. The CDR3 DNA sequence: TGCGCCAGCAGCCCGGGGACTAGCGGGGATGTCGGGGAGCTGTTTTTT. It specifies CASSPGTSGDVGELFF.